This record covers a single T cell receptor (beta chain). The CDR3 is 14 amino acids. The trim removed 4 bases at V and 5 bases at J, leaving 4 bases unmatched. CDR1 is SGHNT and CDR2 is YYREEE in the germline V gene (reference sequence). The sample originates from a study of siplizumab effects on memory and regulatory T cells. Libraries were prepared by immunoSEQ multiplex PCR; TCRdb keeps only in-frame clonotypes and omits some of them. This sample has approximately 100,000 clones; just over 90% occur once, and the top ten carry approximately 0.17%. This chain uses TRBV5-4 with TRBJ1-5, with 9 bases that match TRBD1. This TCR derives from a human donor in good health. The sequenced sample was non-Treg CD4+ T cells sorted from blood. Written as DNA, the CDR3 is TGTGCCAGCAGCCGGACAGGGGACGATCAGCCCCAGCATTTT. Protein: CASSRTGDDQPQHF. The complete variable domain, with remaining parts taken from reference TRBV5-4 and TRBJ1-5, reads ETGVTQSPTHLIKTRGQQVTLRCSSQSGHNTVSWYQQALGQGPQFIFQYYREEENGRGNFPPRFSGLQFPNYSSELNVNALELDDSALYLCASSRTGDDQPQHFGDGTRLSIL.